A few counts support the clone carrying this TCR beta chain. Its antigen is undetermined. The PCR contained 60 Vbeta and 13 Jbeta primers. Sequenced by immunoSEQ multiplex PCR; TCRdb stores in-frame clones only, minus some. The sample yields about 130,000 clones, roughly four fifths seen once. These donors, healthy bone marrow donors, were studied. The data were obtained in a study of cytomegalovirus exposure and HLA in healthy donors. Broader study findings: The study flagged approximately 180 TCR beta chains as cytomegalovirus-associated. DRB1 showed the most TCR associations and HLA-C the fewest in a later analysis, as rates varied by HLA locus.

V lost 3 bases to trimming and J lost 4 bases, with 8 bases between them. Germline assignment: CDR1 SGHTA and CDR2 FQGNSA. The CDR3 loop spans 13 amino acids. Material for sequencing was PBMCs. The chain recombines TRBV7-2 with TRBJ2-3; D is unclear. The TCR was taken from a woman aged 40 to 55 in good health and CMV-seropositive. The CDR3 DNA reads as TGTGCCAGCAGCTTGGTAGTCCCAGATACGCAGTATTTT. This sequence encodes CASSLVVPDTQYF.